Presented here are 21 T cell receptor beta chains from one specimen sequenced in a study of cytomegalovirus exposure and HLA in healthy donors. The PCR employed 60 Vbeta primers together with 13 Jbeta primers. Only in-frame clones appear in the TCRdb table, and some are missing; sequencing was by immunoSEQ multiplex PCR. This table has around 200,000 clones, 80% to 90% appearing once. Material: PBMCs. The receptors come from a woman in her thirties in good health and CMV-seronegative.

V is TRBV27 and J is TRBJ2-1; D remains ambiguous. The CDR3 sequence is 13 residues long. Trimming stripped 3 bases from V and 6 bases from J, with 9 bases between. Per germline, CDR1 MNHEY and CDR2 SMNVEV (reference sequence). The CDR3 DNA reads TGTGCCAGCAGTTTGTATAGTTCCAATGAGCAGTTCTTC. This codes for CASSLYSSNEQFF.

The table lists this clone with a few counts. V and J are TRBV5-6 and TRBJ2-1, with TRBD2 identical over 10 bases. Germline V gene sequence: CDR1 SGHDT, CDR2 YYEEEE. The CDR3 length is 15 residues. V was clipped by 2 bases and J by 7 bases; unmatched bases: 6. As DNA, the CDR3 is TGTGCCAGCAGCTTCGGACTAGCGGTGACTAATGAGCAGTTCTTC. It specifies CASSFGLAVTNEQFF. Based on the CDR3 plus reference TRBV5-6 and TRBJ2-1, the full variable domain is DAGVTQSPTHLIKTRGQQVTLRCSPKSGHDTVSWYQQALGQGPQFIFQYYEEEERQRGNFPDRFSGHQFPNYSSELNVNALLLGDSALYLCASSFGLAVTNEQFFGPGTRLTVL.

This chain connects TRBV28 to TRBJ2-3; 7 bases line up with TRBD1. Trimming cost V 6 bases and J 0 bases; bases outside gene matches: 6. The CDR3 extends over 15 amino acids. CDR1 is MDHEN and CDR2 is SYDVKM in the germline V gene. The CDR3 sequence is CASSSGTASTDTQYF. The CDR3 region has the DNA TGTGCCAGCAGCTCCGGGACAGCTAGCACAGATACGCAGTATTTT.

This chain links TRBV5-8 with TRBJ2-7; TRBD1 matches at 7 bases. Per germline, CDR1 SGHTS and CDR2 YDEGEE. V shed 0 bases, J shed 3 bases, and the junction held 3 bases outside the gene matches. This CDR3 is 14 amino acids long. CDR3 coding DNA: TGTGCCAGCAGCTTGGCGGGACAGTACTACGAGCAGTACTTC. Its translation is CASSLAGQYYEQYF. Looking up the rest from reference TRBV5-8 and TRBJ2-7 gives the full variable domain: EAGVTQSPTHLIKTRGQQATLRCSPISGHTSVYWYQQALGLGLQFLLWYDEGEERNRGNFPPRFSGRQFPNYSSELNVNALELEDSALYLCASSLAGQYYEQYFGPGTRLTVT.

V usage is TRBV18 and J usage is TRBJ2-5, with 10 bases aligning to TRBD1. Germline trimming cut 5 bases from V and 3 bases from J; bases unmatched to any gene: 3. The CDR3 runs to 14 residues. Germline CDR1 KGHSH, CDR2 LQKENI. This CDR3 reads CASSSGTGEETQYF. CDR3 nucleotides: TGTGCCAGCTCATCAGGGACAGGGGAAGAGACCCAGTACTTC.

The count of this clone is one. The chain has TRBV2 and TRBJ2-5; 7 bases agree with TRBD1. Germline V lookup: CDR1 SNHLY, CDR2 FYNNEI. This CDR3 comprises 13 residues. Trimming took 6 bases from V and 5 from J; bases not matched to a gene: 6. CDR3 bases: TGTGCCAGCAGCGGTAACAGGGGCGAGACCCAGTACTTC. Translating it yields CASSGNRGETQYF.

The rearrangement links TRBV7-9 to TRBJ2-7; TRBD1 matches at 11 bases. CDR3 size: 15 residues. After removal of 3 bases from V and 4 bases from J, the junction contained 5 bases not matched to a gene. Germline V gene data show CDR1 as SEHNR and CDR2 as FQNEAQ (reference sequence). DNA of the CDR3: TGTGCCAGCAGCTTGAGCGGGACAGGGGGTTACGAGCAGTACTTC. Amino acids: CASSLSGTGGYEQYF. The whole variable domain, filled in from reference TRBV7-9 and TRBJ2-7, reads DTGVSQNPRHKITKRGQNVTFRCDPISEHNRLYWYRQTLGQGPEFLTYFQNEAQLEKSRLLSDRFSAERPKGSFSTLEIQRTEQGDSAMYLCASSLSGTGGYEQYFGPGTRLTVT.

The rearrangement uses TRBV11-3 and TRBJ2-5; 7 bases are shared with TRBD2. The CDR3 is made up of 15 amino acids. The germline V gene has CDR1 SGHNT and CDR2 YENEEA. Unmatched junction bases numbered 7, after V lost 1 base and J lost 5 bases. The CDR3 protein is CASSLGGGNGETQYF. The DNA of the CDR3 is TGTGCCAGCAGCTTAGGGGGGGGAAACGGGGAGACCCAGTACTTC.

In its sample, this clone was seen once. The genes are TRBV9 and TRBJ2-3; D is perhaps TRBD1 (6 bases). The length of the CDR3 is 16 residues. Trimming shortened V by 0 bases and J by 2 bases, and 13 bases separated the two germline ends. Germline values: CDR1 SGDLS, CDR2 YYNGEE. The CDR3 loop reads CASSVAQTGATDTQYF. The CDR3 coding sequence is TGTGCCAGCAGCGTAGCCCAGACAGGTGCCACAGATACGCAGTATTTT.

The gene calls are TRBV29-1 and TRBJ2-4; tentative D call: TRBD1 (6 bases). Trimming cost V 0 bases and J 4 bases, with 13 bases left between them. The CDR3 consists of 15 residues. Germline lookup yields CDR1 SQVTM and CDR2 ANQGSEA. The CDR3 nucleotides are TGCAGCGTTGAAGATACCTGGGGGCGAAAAAACATTCAGTACTTC. This encodes CSVEDTWGRKNIQYF.

The chain recombines TRBV18 with TRBJ2-2, with 7 nucleotides matching TRBD1. V shed 5 bases and J 7 bases; nucleotides not matched to a gene: 7. The V gene's germline CDR1 is KGHSH and CDR2 LQKENI. The CDR3 has 14 amino acids. This chain's CDR3 is CASSERGLDGELFF. CDR3 in DNA: TGTGCCAGCTCAGAAAGGGGGCTTGACGGGGAGCTGTTTTTT.

The chain has TRBV7-9 and TRBJ2-2, with 16 bases matching TRBD2. V trimming: 6 bases; J trimming: 4 bases; junction bases outside the gene matches: 8. In germline, CDR1 is SEHNR, CDR2 FQNEAQ (reference sequence). CDR3 length: 18 amino acids. CDR3: CASSPGLAGGQPTGELFF. CDR3 DNA: TGTGCCAGCAGTCCGGGACTAGCGGGGGGGCAGCCCACCGGGGAGCTGTTTTTT.

J is TRBJ2-1 and V is TRBV2, with D uncertain. The CDR3 extends over 13 amino acids. Trimming shortened V by 4 bases and J by 6 bases, and 10 bases separated the two germline ends. Germline V gene lookup returns CDR1 SNHLY and CDR2 FYNNEI. In DNA, the CDR3 is TGTGCCAGCAGTGTCAATGGCATCAATGAGCAGTTCTTC. It yields the protein CASSVNGINEQFF.

The genes are TRBV11-2 and TRBJ2-1; D possibly corresponds to TRBD2 (5 bases). V shed 5 bases and J shed 6 bases, with 20 bases lying between them. The CDR3 totals 16 residues. Germline V lookup: CDR1 SGHAT, CDR2 FQNNGV. CDR3 coding DNA: TGTGCCAGCAGCCATGAATACAGAGGAGGACGCAATGAGCAGTTCTTC. This codes for CASSHEYRGGRNEQFF.

J is TRBJ2-7 and V is TRBV27, with D maybe TRBD2 (5 bases). There are 14 residues in the CDR3. Per germline, CDR1 MNHEY and CDR2 SMNVEV (reference sequence). Trimming took 4 bases from V and 0 from J, leaving 10 bases between them. CDR3 sequence: CASSWSGGSYEQYF. CDR3 DNA sequence: TGTGCCAGCAGTTGGAGCGGCGGCTCCTACGAGCAGTACTTC.

The chain employs TRBV27 and TRBJ1-5; TRBD1 matches at 9 bases. Per the germline V gene, CDR1 is MNHEY and CDR2 is SMNVEV (reference sequence). The V gene end was trimmed by 5 bases and the J gene end by 6 bases; junction bases not matched to a gene: 5. The CDR3 spans 14 residues. The CDR3 spells CASSPTGGFQPQHF. CDR3 nucleotides: TGTGCCAGCAGTCCTACAGGGGGCTTTCAGCCCCAGCATTTT.

This chain links TRBV28 with TRBJ2-1; 8 bases match TRBD1. With V trimmed by 9 bases and J by 1 base, 2 bases remained unmatched. The CDR3 contains 13 residues. The germline CDR1 and CDR2 sequences are MDHEN and SYDVKM. The CDR3 bases are TGTGCCAGTGGACAGGGATCCTACAATGAGCAGTTCTTC. It yields the protein CASGQGSYNEQFF.

The CDR3: CASSQGALYSLNTEAFF. The DNA of the CDR3 is TGCGCCAGCAGCCAAGGGGCCCTTTACAGCTTGAACACTGAAGCTTTCTTT. The rearrangement joins TRBV4-1 to TRBJ1-1; D call uncertain. The germline V gene has CDR1 MGHRA and CDR2 YSYEKL. The CDR3 has 17 residues. Trimming left V 1 base short and J 0 bases short, with 15 bases between.

This clone was found a few times. This rearrangement joins TRBV27 to TRBJ2-1; TRBD2 matches 8 bases. The CDR3 extends over 16 amino acids. Germline loops: CDR1 MNHEY, CDR2 SMNVEV (reference sequence). With V trimmed by 1 base and J by 4 bases, 6 bases remained unmatched. CDR3 coding DNA: TGTGCCAGCAGTTTATTTGTTAGCGGGGTGTACAATGAGCAGTTCTTC. This gives the protein CASSLFVSGVYNEQFF.

The chain links TRBV7-2 to TRBJ2-7; 8 bases align to TRBD2. Germline V gene data show CDR1 as SGHTA and CDR2 as FQGNSA. CDR3 length: 15 residues. V gave up 3 bases and J gave up 3 bases; unmatched junction bases: 7. In nucleotides, the CDR3 is TGTGCCAGCAGCTTCGGGGTAGCGGGAATCTACGAGCAGTACTTC. Translation: CASSFGVAGIYEQYF.

V and J are TRBV6-1 and TRBJ2-1; D gene uncertain. V lost 4 bases, J lost 3 bases, and 7 bases lay in between. The CDR3 consists of 13 residues. From germline, CDR1 is MNHNS and CDR2 SASEGT. The CDR3 reads CASSVNSYNEQFF. The CDR3 DNA reads as TGTGCCAGCAGTGTTAACAGCTACAATGAGCAGTTCTTC.